This passage covers 3 T cell receptor beta chains from one sample sequenced in a study of T cells in Graves' hyperthyroidism and ophthalmopathy. The investigators amplified TCR beta CDR3 regions from RNA transcripts. The primer set for the first-round RT-PCR of the TCR CDR3 was HTBI. Via MiXCR, TCRdb re-called the multiplex PCR reads, giving one row per CDR3 protein. The data hold about 590,000 distinct CDR3 sequences, with around 14% observed a single time. The sample consisted of blood. These receptors all stem from a woman aged 25-40 years with Graves' hyperthyroidism.

This clonotype was picked up many times. The V gene is TRBV4-3, the J gene TRBJ1-1, with 8 bases fitting TRBD1. The CDR3 runs 17 residues. V trimming: 1 base; J trimming: 0 bases; junction bases outside the gene matches: 7. From germline, CDR1 is LGHNA and CDR2 YSLEER. The CDR3 region has the DNA TGCGCCAGCAGCCAAGCTATGCGGACAGGGATGAACACTGAAGCTTTCTTT. Its translation is CASSQAMRTGMNTEAFF.

This clonotype was observed many times. The rearrangement uses TRBV12-3 or TRBV12-4 and TRBJ1-1, with D tentatively TRBD1 (5 bases). This CDR3 is 15 amino acids long. The V gene lost 3 bases and the J gene lost 1 base, with 12 bases spanning the gap. CDR3 bases: TGTGCCAGCAGTTTCTCGGGGGTCGGGAACACTGAAGCTTTCTTT. Protein: CASSFSGVGNTEAFF.

As regards this clonotype: Relative to the germline gene, one junction end is altered; a read error may explain this. The chain combines TRBV18 with TRBJ2-7; D might be TRBD2 (5 bases). The CDR3 sequence is 15 residues long. The germline CDR1 and CDR2 sequences are KGHSH and LQKENI. CDR3: CAGSPLSESSYEQYF. CDR3 DNA sequence: TGTGCCGGCTCACCCCTTAGCGAAAGCTCCTACGAGCAGTACTTC.